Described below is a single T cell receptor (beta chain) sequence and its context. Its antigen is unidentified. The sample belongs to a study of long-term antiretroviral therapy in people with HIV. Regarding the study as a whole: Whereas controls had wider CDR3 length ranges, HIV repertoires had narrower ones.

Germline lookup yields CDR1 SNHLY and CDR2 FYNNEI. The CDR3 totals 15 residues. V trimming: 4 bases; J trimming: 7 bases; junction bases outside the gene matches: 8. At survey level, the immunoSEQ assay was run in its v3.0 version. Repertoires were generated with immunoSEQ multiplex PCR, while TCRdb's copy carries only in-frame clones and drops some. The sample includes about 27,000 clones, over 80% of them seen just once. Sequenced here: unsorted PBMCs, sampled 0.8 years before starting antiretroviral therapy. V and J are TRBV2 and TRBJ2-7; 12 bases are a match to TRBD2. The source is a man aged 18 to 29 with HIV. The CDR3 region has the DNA TGTGCCAGCAGTGGTCTAGCGGGAGGGCCGGGGGAGCAGTACTTC. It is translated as CASSGLAGGPGEQYF.